The clone carrying this T cell receptor beta chain was recorded only once. This sample is drawn from a study of blood T cell repertoires in COVID-19. Whole-study context: Some COVID-19 samples were acute and others convalescent; all came from the United States, Italy and Spain.

Looked up from germline, CDR1 is MDHEN and CDR2 is SYDVKM. Trimming removed 6 bases from V and 2 bases from J; junction bases left unmatched: 5. CDR3 length: 15 amino acids. Authors' processing steps: Estimated nucleated cell counts came from reference gene primer amplification. The method was immunoSEQ multiplex PCR; TCRdb's version includes in-frame clones alone and lacks a portion of them. V and J calls and clone size are those listed in that table; D and trimming were worked out from the DNA. The table lists 75,000 to 100,000 clones, around 87% of them singletons. The TCR sequence derives from a human donor in a cohort sampled during active COVID-19. Sequenced: peripheral blood. The V gene is TRBV28, the J gene TRBJ1-3, with 9 bases identical to TRBD1. CDR3 sequence: CASRPTGGPGNTIYF. The CDR3 coding sequence is TGTGCCAGCAGACCCACAGGGGGCCCTGGAAACACCATATATTTT.